These 14 T cell receptor beta chains came from one sample sequenced in a study of Graves' ophthalmopathy and Graves' hyperthyroidism. Amplifying from RNA transcripts, the study obtained TCR beta CDR3 regions. Following a first-round RT-PCR that used HTBI primers, a second-round multiplex PCR was carried out. TCRdb fed the multiplex PCR reads into MiXCR, producing one record per CDR3 protein. The sample yields approximately 1.2 million distinct CDR3 sequences, 36% seen once. The specimen sequenced was peripheral blood or thyroid tissue (not recorded which). Receptors were obtained from an adult man with Graves' hyperthyroidism.

In its sample, this clonotype was seen many times. V usage is TRBV5-6 and J usage is TRBJ1-2, with 8 nucleotides matching TRBD1. V lost 3 bases to trimming and J lost 7 bases; unmatched junction nucleotides: 5. The CDR3 is 13 amino acids. Germline lookup yields CDR1 SGHDT and CDR2 YYEEEE. Here the CDR3 DNA reads TGTGCCAGCAGCTCGACAGGGGTGATTGGCTACACCTTC. The encoded protein is CASSSTGVIGYTF.

The rearrangement joins TRBV29-1 to TRBJ1-1; D is unresolved. Germline-derived CDR1 and CDR2 are SQVTM and ANQGSEA. Trimming left V 4 bases short and J 7 bases short, with 10 bases between. The CDR3 is 11 amino acids. The CDR3 region is CSVGSVLEAFF. The CDR3 DNA sequence: TGCAGCGTTGGGTCAGTACTTGAAGCTTTCTTT.

This clonotype has only one observation. The genes are TRBV7-9 and TRBJ2-5, with D perhaps TRBD1 or TRBD2 (5 bases each). The CDR3 spans 16 residues. V shed 9 bases and J shed 0 bases, with 20 bases lying between them. CDR1 and CDR2 (germline): SEHNR, FQNEAQ (reference sequence). CDR3 DNA: TGTGCCAGTAGCCATGGGACGGCCAGGTACCAAGAGACCCAGTACTTC. Amino acids: CASSHGTARYQETQYF. The variable domain in full, with the rest retrieved from reference TRBV7-9 and TRBJ2-5, is DTGVSQNPRHKITKRGQNVTFRCDPISEHNRLYWYRQTLGQGPEFLTYFQNEAQLEKSRLLSDRFSAERPKGSFSTLEIQRTEQGDSAMYLCASSHGTARYQETQYFGPGTRLLVL.

In its sample, this clonotype was seen a few times. The gene calls are TRBV5-1 and TRBJ2-2; 7 bases map to TRBD1. The V segment lost 4 bases and the J segment 2 bases; nucleotides outside the gene matches: 8. CDR3 length: 16 residues. From germline, CDR1 is SGHRS and CDR2 YFSETQ. The CDR3 protein is CASSPPGTANTGELFF. The CDR3 DNA is TGCGCCAGCAGCCCACCCGGGACAGCAAACACCGGGGAGCTGTTTTTT.

In regard to this clonotype: One base away lies a much larger clone, so this may be a sequencing read error. The chain combines TRBV20-1 with TRBJ2-5; a weak D match, TRBD1 (7 bases). The ends were cut back, 7 bases at V and 4 bases at J, with 22 bases in the middle. The germline V gene has CDR1 DFQATT and CDR2 SNEGSKA (reference sequence). The CDR3 length is 15 residues. The CDR3 DNA reads as TGCAGTGTTAGTACAACAGGAGGGGGCGGAGAGACCCAGTACTTC. As protein: CSVSTTGGGGETQYF.

For this clonotype: This may arise from a read error, as a much more abundant clone is one base away. This CDR3 reads CAIEGRGGQPKHF. The CDR3 DNA sequence: TGTGCCATTGAAGGAAGGGGCGGTCAGCCCAAGCATTTT. The chain combines TRBV19 with TRBJ1-5; tentative D call: TRBD1 (5 bases). Germline V gene data show CDR1 as LNHDA and CDR2 as SQIVND (reference sequence). The length of the CDR3 is 13 residues.

Notes on this clonotype: One end of the junction does not line up with germline, which may come from a read error. The rearrangement links TRBV10-3 to TRBJ2-7, with 7 bases matching TRBD1. Germline loops: CDR1 ENHRY, CDR2 SYGVKD. This CDR3 has 14 residues. The chain's CDR3 is CASSPGTEFYEQYF. CDR3 coding DNA: TGTGCCAGCAGTCCCGGGACAGAGTTCTACGAGCAGTACTTC.

The gene calls are TRBV15 and TRBJ2-7; 9 bases align to TRBD1. Trimming removed 2 bases from V and 4 bases from J; junction bases left unmatched: 6. The CDR3 has 15 residues. Looked up from germline, CDR1 is LNHNV and CDR2 is YYDKDF (reference sequence). The CDR3 loop is CATSRTPGQGYEQYF. DNA of the CDR3: TGTGCCACCAGCAGAACCCCGGGACAGGGTTACGAGCAGTACTTC. The full variable domain, with the rest looked up from reference TRBV15 and TRBJ2-7, is DAMVIQNPRYQVTQFGKPVTLSCSQTLNHNVMYWYQQKSSQAPKLLFHYYDKDFNNEADTPDNFQSRRPNTSFCFLDIRSPGLGDTAMYLCATSRTPGQGYEQYFGPGTRLTVT.

This clonotype has just one count. The rearrangement links TRBV6-5 to TRBJ2-5, with 11 bases aligning to TRBD2. The V gene end was trimmed by 5 bases and the J gene end by 3 bases; junction bases not matched to a gene: 11. In germline, CDR1 is MNHEY, CDR2 SVGAGI. The CDR3 has 17 amino acids. Here the CDR3 reads CASSQTGTSGLKETQYF. The CDR3 DNA is TGTGCCAGCAGTCAAACCGGGACTAGCGGACTAAAAGAGACCCAGTACTTC.

The chain links TRBV5-6 to TRBJ2-2; no clear D gene. From germline, CDR1 is SGHDT and CDR2 YYEEEE. The CDR3 totals 16 residues. V shed 0 bases and J shed 0 bases, with 9 bases lying between them. The CDR3: CASSLAWESNTGELFF. As DNA, the CDR3 is TGTGCCAGCAGCTTGGCTTGGGAATCGAACACCGGGGAGCTGTTTTTT.

This clonotype has at least ten counts. The J gene is TRBJ2-7, the V gene TRBV7-2; D may be TRBD1 or TRBD2 (5 bases each). Between the trimmed V and J ends, which lost 3 bases and 3 bases, there was a span of 15 bases. There are 15 residues in the CDR3. Germline CDR1 reads SGHTA; CDR2 reads FQGNSA. CDR3 DNA sequence: TGTGCCAGCAGCTTGGGGCAGCGCGGGTACTACGAGCAGTACTTC. Its translation: CASSLGQRGYYEQYF.

This clonotype showed up many times. The chain is built from TRBV10-3 and TRBJ1-2; 10 nucleotides agree with TRBD1. Germline CDR1 is ENHRY and CDR2 is SYGVKD. V was pared by 10 bases and J by 8 bases, with 16 bases of the junction left unmatched. This CDR3 has 15 amino acids. CDR3 region: CATLPRTGTGDGYTF. CDR3 bases: TGTGCCACCCTACCTCGGACCGGGACAGGGGACGGCTACACCTTC.

J is TRBJ1-5 and V is TRBV6-1; 7 bases are a match to TRBD1. After removal of 6 bases from V and 2 bases from J, the junction contained 13 bases not matched to a gene. The CDR3 spans 17 residues. Per the germline V gene, CDR1 is MNHNS and CDR2 is SASEGT. Written as DNA, the CDR3 is TGTGCCAGCAGGGGTCCCCGTAAGGGGGCTGGCAATCAGCCCCAGCATTTT. This encodes CASRGPRKGAGNQPQHF.

The rearrangement links TRBV5-1 to TRBJ2-5; tentatively, D is TRBD1 (6 bases). Germline V gives CDR1 SGHRS, CDR2 YFSETQ. V gave up 6 bases and J gave up 0 bases, with 12 bases separating them. There are 14 residues in the CDR3. CDR3 sequence (DNA): TGCGCCAGCAATCCGGGGACAAACCAAGAGACCCAGTACTTC. This encodes CASNPGTNQETQYF.